Each of the 3 T cell receptor beta chains below was sequenced from the same sample in a study of PD-1 blockade in classical Hodgkin lymphoma. Assay: immunoSEQ multiplex PCR; the TCRdb copy retains only in-frame clones and omits some. The table records some 17,000 clones, about four fifths of them present only once. The sample's time point: newly diagnosed, previously untreated cHL patient sample. The source material was peripheral blood mononuclear cells (PBMCs). These receptors were obtained from a human donor with classical Hodgkin lymphoma.

This chain links TRBV6-4 with TRBJ2-6, with D unresolved. The V and J ends lost 3 bases and 0 bases respectively, with 3 bases between them. Germline V CDR1 and CDR2: MRHNA, SNTAGT. This CDR3 is built from 14 residues. The CDR3 sequence is CASSELSGANVLTF. The CDR3 DNA reads TGTGCCAGCAGTGAGCTCTCTGGGGCCAACGTCCTGACTTTC.

J is TRBJ2-7 and V is TRBV30; the D is unclear. Germline V gene sequence: CDR1 GTSNPN, CDR2 SVGIG (reference sequence). The CDR3 contains 13 residues. V lost 1 base, J lost 1 base, and 8 bases lay in between. Here the CDR3 reads CAWSELGSYEQYF. The CDR3 DNA follows: TGTGCCTGGAGTGAGCTAGGGTCCTACGAGCAGTACTTC.

The chain joins TRBV5-4 to TRBJ2-5; the match to TRBD2 covers 11 bases. The CDR3 has 16 residues. Germline V CDR1 and CDR2: SGHNT, YYREEE (reference sequence). V shed 4 bases and J 5 bases; nucleotides not matched to a gene: 10. In DNA form, the CDR3 reads TGTGCCAGCAGCAGGAGTAGCGGGAGGGCCACCGAGACCCAGTACTTC. This translates into CASSRSSGRATETQYF.